The 27 T cell receptor beta chains presented below share a single source sample, sequenced in a study of Ad26.COV2.S vaccination and SARS-CoV-2 variants. Sequencing was performed with immunoSEQ multiplex PCR; in TCRdb, only in-frame clones are kept and a portion is missing. In the table there are 300,000 to 400,000 clones, 85% to 90% of which are singletons. Stated treatment: over 15 received Ad26.COV2.S at low or high dose, single or two shots; about five received placebo; per-sample allocation not given. Material that was analyzed had been drawn on day 63 after the first vaccine or placebo injection. The source was peripheral blood, collected in a trial of Ad26.COV2.S vaccine versus placebo. The receptors shown here come from a person aged 18-65 years who received the Ad26.COV2.S COVID-19 vaccine or a placebo.

This chain connects TRBV7-9 to TRBJ2-1, with 13 positions matching TRBD2. The CDR3 totals 16 residues. V lost 5 bases, J lost 10 bases, and 11 bases stayed unmatched. Germline V gene lookup returns CDR1 SEHNR and CDR2 FQNEAQ (reference sequence). In DNA, the CDR3 is TGTGCCAGCAGCCGCGGACTAGCGGGAGTGCATAGAGAGCAGTTCTTC. This sequence encodes CASSRGLAGVHREQFF. The entire variable domain, with the rest obtained from reference TRBV7-9 and TRBJ2-1, is as follows: DTGVSQNPRHKITKRGQNVTFRCDPISEHNRLYWYRQTLGQGPEFLTYFQNEAQLEKSRLLSDRFSAERPKGSFSTLEIQRTEQGDSAMYLCASSRGLAGVHREQFFGPGTRLTVL.

This chain uses TRBV27 with TRBJ2-4; tentative D call: TRBD2 (6 bases). The CDR3 extends over 18 amino acids. Germline assignment: CDR1 MNHEY and CDR2 SMNVEV (reference sequence). Deletions cut 3 bases from V and 0 bases from J, with 18 bases between. The CDR3: CASSLPEGLGVAKNIQYF. The CDR3 nucleotides are TGTGCCAGCAGTTTGCCGGAGGGCCTTGGAGTAGCCAAAAACATTCAGTACTTC.

The chain recombines TRBV28 with TRBJ1-1; no clear D. This CDR3 contains 12 residues. Germline assignment: CDR1 MDHEN and CDR2 SYDVKM. Between the trimmed V and J ends, which lost 2 bases and 4 bases, there was a span of 5 bases. CDR3 nucleotides: TGTGCCAGCAGTTTAGGGAGCACTGAAGCTTTCTTT. It is translated as CASSLGSTEAFF. The full variable domain, with the rest looked up from reference TRBV28 and TRBJ1-1, is DVKVTQSSRYLVKRTGEKVFLECVQDMDHENMFWYRQDPGLGLRLIYFSYDVKMKEKGDIPEGYSVSREKKERFSLILESASTNQTSMYLCASSLGSTEAFFGQGTRLTVV.

The rearrangement joins TRBV7-9 to TRBJ2-1; no definite D call. The germline V gene encodes CDR1 SEHNR and CDR2 FQNEAQ (reference sequence). The CDR3 runs 16 residues. V gave up 3 bases and J gave up 4 bases, with 16 bases separating them. CDR3 amino acids: CASSLGTEHPYNEQFF. For the CDR3, the DNA is TGTGCCAGCAGCTTGGGCACAGAACATCCATACAATGAGCAGTTCTTC.

This chain uses TRBV27 with TRBJ2-2; 11 bases match TRBD2. V was clipped by 5 bases and J by 8 bases; unmatched bases: 7. CDR1 and CDR2 from the germline V gene are MNHEY and SMNVEV (reference sequence). The CDR3 is 15 residues long. Here the CDR3 DNA reads TGTGCCAGCAGTCCTAGCGGGAGGATGTCTGGGGAGCTGTTTTTT. The encoded protein is CASSPSGRMSGELFF.

This sequence joins TRBV12-3 or TRBV12-4 and TRBJ1-1; D is uncertain. V was clipped by 5 bases and J by 1 base, with 5 bases between them. This CDR3 is 12 amino acids long. The DNA of the CDR3 is TGTGCCAGCAGTCCGAAGAACACTGAAGCTTTCTTT. Its translation: CASSPKNTEAFF.

The chain links TRBV19 to TRBJ2-7, with a weak D call TRBD1 (5 bases). CDR1 LNHDA and CDR2 SQIVND come from the germline V gene (reference sequence). This CDR3 spans 16 amino acids. The V gene lost 5 bases and the J gene lost 4 bases, with 21 bases spanning the gap. The CDR3 bases are TGTGCCAGTAGTCCCCTCTTCCCCAGGGAACCTTACGAGCAGTACTTC. As protein: CASSPLFPREPYEQYF.

This clone was picked up a small number of times. This chain uses TRBV7-9 with TRBJ1-1; no definite D call. The CDR3 runs 12 residues. Trimming removed 5 bases from V and 4 bases from J, with 8 bases in between. CDR1 is SEHNR, CDR2 FQNEAQ, per germline (reference sequence). Here the CDR3 DNA reads TGTGCCAGCAGCCGTACAGCCACTGAAGCTTTCTTT. Its protein product is CASSRTATEAFF. Drawing the rest from reference TRBV7-9 and TRBJ1-1, the complete variable domain is DTGVSQNPRHKITKRGQNVTFRCDPISEHNRLYWYRQTLGQGPEFLTYFQNEAQLEKSRLLSDRFSAERPKGSFSTLEIQRTEQGDSAMYLCASSRTATEAFFGQGTRLTVV.

V gene TRBV6-2 or TRBV6-3 combines with J gene TRBJ2-5; 8 bases map to TRBD2. V shed 2 bases, J shed 5 bases, and the junction held 16 bases outside the gene matches. This CDR3 region has 18 residues. CDR1 is MNHEY and CDR2 is SVGEGT in the germline V gene. The CDR3 coding sequence is TGTGCCAGCAGTTACCCACTCATAGTAGCGGGATATGAGGAGACCCAGTACTTC. Protein: CASSYPLIVAGYEETQYF.

CDR3 in DNA: TGTGCCAGCAGTTCTCGACAGGGGGTTAAGGAGACTGAAGCTTTCTTT. This translates into CASSSRQGVKETEAFF. V is TRBV6-5 and J is TRBJ1-1, with 9 bases aligning to TRBD1. CDR1 is MNHEY and CDR2 is SVGAGI in the germline V gene. The CDR3 spans 16 residues. J was trimmed by 5 bases and V by 4 bases; bases with no gene match: 11.

The V gene is TRBV15, the J gene TRBJ1-4, with 10 positions matching TRBD1. Germline CDR1 reads LNHNV; CDR2 reads YYDKDF (reference sequence). The CDR3 runs to 16 residues. J gave up 8 bases and V 1 base, and 7 bases lay outside the gene matches. The CDR3 reads CATSRGPTGGKEKLFF. CDR3 DNA: TGTGCCACCAGCAGAGGCCCGACAGGGGGCAAGGAAAAACTGTTTTTT.

This chain joins TRBV4-1 and TRBJ2-2, with 7 nucleotides matching TRBD2. CDR1 is MGHRA, CDR2 YSYEKL, per germline. V lost 0 bases to trimming and J lost 6 bases; unmatched junction nucleotides: 16. CDR3 length: 19 residues. DNA for the CDR3: TGCGCCAGCAGCCAAGATCGCGGACTAGTGAGGGGTAATGCCGGGGAGCTGTTTTTT. Its protein is CASSQDRGLVRGNAGELFF.

V gene TRBV3-1 (or the pseudogene TRBV3-2) combines with J gene TRBJ1-2; possibly TRBD1 for D (6 bases). CDR1 is LGHDT and CDR2 is YNNKEL in the germline V gene (reference sequence). The CDR3 is made up of 16 amino acids. V lost 5 bases and J lost 8, with 24 bases in between. The CDR3 region is CASSSIAGAPVGGYTF. CDR3 nucleotides: TGTGCCAGCAGCTCTATTGCGGGGGCGCCAGTCGGAGGCTACACCTTC.

The V gene is TRBV4-1, the J gene TRBJ2-7; D remains unclear. CDR3 length: 15 residues. CDR1 is MGHRA and CDR2 is YSYEKL in the germline V gene. The V and J ends lost 0 bases and 4 bases respectively, with 13 bases between them. This chain's CDR3 is CASSQELRYGYEQYV. CDR3 nucleotide sequence: TGCGCCAGCAGCCAAGAACTACGTTACGGGTACGAGCAGTACGTC.

The chain uses TRBV4-1 and TRBJ2-1; 10 bases line up with TRBD2. The CDR3 is 16 residues long. The germline CDR1 and CDR2 sequences are MGHRA and YSYEKL. V shed 0 bases, J shed 4 bases, and the junction held 3 bases outside the gene matches. CDR3 nucleotide sequence: TGCGCCAGCAGCCAAGATGGTAGCGGGGGGTACAATGAGCAGTTCTTC. This codes for CASSQDGSGGYNEQFF.

The V and J genes are TRBV4-1 and TRBJ2-4; the match to TRBD2 covers 8 bases. This CDR3 has 16 amino acids. J gave up 5 bases and V 1 base, and 7 bases lay outside the gene matches. Germline values: CDR1 MGHRA, CDR2 YSYEKL. CDR3 DNA sequence: TGCGCCAGCAGCCAAGTCGCGGGGGGAGGGGAAAACATTCAGTACTTC. Amino acid sequence: CASSQVAGGGENIQYF.

This clone was observed a single time. This rearrangement joins TRBV19 to TRBJ1-1; TRBD1 matches 7 bases. The CDR3 covers 17 residues. Germline CDR1 is LNHDA and CDR2 is SQIVND (reference sequence). With 3 bases clipped from V and 0 bases from J, the junction kept 10 bases outside the gene matches. The CDR3 region has the DNA TGTGCCAGTAGTATTTATATAGCTGGACAGGTGAACACTGAAGCTTTCTTT. It translates to CASSIYIAGQVNTEAFF.

The genes are TRBV7-9 and TRBJ2-3; the D gene is possibly TRBD1 (5 bases). CDR3 length equals 16 residues. The ends were cut back, 5 bases at V and 0 bases at J, with 15 bases in the middle. Germline lookup yields CDR1 SEHNR and CDR2 FQNEAQ (reference sequence). As DNA, the CDR3 is TGTGCCAGCAGCAACAGCGCGACAGCCAGCACAGATACGCAGTATTTT. Residues: CASSNSATASTDTQYF.

The chain joins TRBV10-2 to TRBJ1-3; D gene ambiguous. The CDR3 has 11 residues. Trimming removed 9 bases from V and 4 bases from J, with 7 bases in between. The germline gives CDR1 WSHSY, CDR2 SAAADI. CDR3 protein: CASAGGNTIYF. CDR3 DNA sequence: TGCGCCAGTGCAGGAGGAAACACCATATATTTT.

The chain uses TRBV19 and TRBJ1-2; D remains unclear. The V end was cut by 1 base, the J end by 7 bases, with 4 bases between. This CDR3 has 11 amino acids. Germline values: CDR1 LNHDA, CDR2 SQIVND (reference sequence). CDR3 residues: CASSIGPGYTF. CDR3 sequence (DNA): TGTGCCAGTAGTATAGGTCCTGGCTACACCTTC.

The genes are TRBV7-2 and TRBJ2-2, with D possibly being TRBD1 or TRBD2 (6 bases each). Germline loops: CDR1 SGHTA, CDR2 FQGNSA. V was clipped by 2 bases and J by 3 bases, with 7 bases between them. The CDR3 has 14 residues. Here the CDR3 reads CASSLRGDTGELFF. CDR3 in DNA: TGTGCCAGCAGCTTAAGGGGGGACACCGGGGAGCTGTTTTTT.

This clone was detected ten times or more. The chain combines TRBV19 with TRBJ1-6, with TRBD1 matching over 8 bases. The CDR3 loop spans 14 amino acids. V lost 8 bases to trimming and J lost 7 bases; unmatched junction nucleotides: 7. Germline lookup yields CDR1 LNHDA and CDR2 SQIVND (reference sequence). CDR3 bases: TGTGCCAGTCAATCGAACAGGGGGAATTCACCCCTCCACTTT. It codes for CASQSNRGNSPLHF.

The V and J genes are TRBV4-3 and TRBJ1-1; no definite D call. Germline CDR1 LGHNA, CDR2 YSLEER. The CDR3 runs 14 residues. V lost 0 bases and J 3 bases, leaving 8 bases between the germline ends. The DNA for the CDR3 is TGCGCCAGCAGCCAAGATTATTGGTACACTGAAGCTTTCTTT. Translated: CASSQDYWYTEAFF.

The rearrangement joins TRBV9 to TRBJ1-1; the D gene is possibly TRBD1 (5 bases). Germline loops: CDR1 SGDLS, CDR2 YYNGEE. V dropped 4 bases and J dropped 8 bases, with 12 bases sitting between them. The CDR3 spans 12 residues. The CDR3 region is CASSPGIGEAFF. The CDR3 nucleotides are TGTGCCAGCAGCCCAGGGATTGGGGAAGCTTTCTTT.

CDR3 bases: TGTGCCAGCAGCTTAGCGAGGACTAGCGGTTATACGCAGTATTTT. This codes for CASSLARTSGYTQYF. The chain is built from TRBV7-2 and TRBJ2-3, with TRBD2 matching 10 bases. Trimming removed 0 bases from V and 7 bases from J; junction bases left unmatched: 4. CDR1 and CDR2 (germline): SGHTA, FQGNSA. The CDR3 totals 15 residues.

This rearrangement joins TRBV5-1 to TRBJ1-6, with TRBD1 identical over 7 bases. The CDR3 covers 15 residues. CDR1 SGHRS and CDR2 YFSETQ come from the germline V gene. J gave up 10 bases and V 4 bases, and 11 bases lay outside the gene matches. As DNA, the CDR3 is TGCGCCAGCAGCGCGGACAGGACCATTTACTCACCCCTCCACTTT. Its protein product is CASSADRTIYSPLHF.

The chain carries TRBV9 and TRBJ2-2; 11 nucleotides agree with TRBD1. The CDR3 runs to 16 residues. Trimming cost V 2 bases and J 5 bases; bases outside gene matches: 5. Germline loops: CDR1 SGDLS, CDR2 YYNGEE. CDR3 DNA: TGTGCCAGCAGCGTTCCGGGACAGGGGGGGACCGGGGAGCTGTTTTTT. Amino acids: CASSVPGQGGTGELFF. The entire variable domain, with the rest obtained from reference TRBV9 and TRBJ2-2, is as follows: DSGVTQTPKHLITATGQRVTLRCSPRSGDLSVYWYQQSLDQGLQFLIQYYNGEERAKGNILERFSAQQFPDLHSELNLSSLELGDSALYFCASSVPGQGGTGELFFGEGSRLTVL.